A single sample is the source of the 32 T cell receptor beta chains below, sequenced in a study of CD8 T cells in Susac syndrome. A quantity of roughly 0.5 to 1 ug RNA underwent reverse transcription using random hexamers. TCRdb reanalysed the immunoSEQ multiplex PCR reads using MiXCR and keeps one entry per CDR3 protein. The sample yields approximately 190,000 distinct CDR3 sequences, under 97% seen once. The sample was CD4+ T cells from PBMCs. The receptors here all came from a human donor with Susac syndrome.

This clonotype was found once. The chain is built from TRBV5-1 and TRBJ1-1; 9 positions agree with TRBD1. The CDR3 extends over 15 amino acids. The junction had 8 bases not matched to a gene; V was cut back by 0 bases and J by 8 bases. Germline V gene lookup returns CDR1 SGHRS and CDR2 YFSETQ. CDR3 protein: CASSLETGGAREAFF. The CDR3 DNA sequence: TGCGCCAGCAGCTTGGAAACAGGGGGCGCGAGGGAAGCTTTCTTT.

This CDR3 is CASRTLTTYNEQFF. CDR3 coding DNA: TGTGCCAGCAGGACCCTGACCACCTACAATGAGCAGTTCTTC. This chain links TRBV12-3 or TRBV12-4 with TRBJ2-1; D is ambiguous. V was trimmed by 6 bases and J by 2 bases, leaving 11 bases between them. This CDR3 region has 14 residues.

This rearrangement joins TRBV29-1 to TRBJ1-6; 9 positions match TRBD1. Looked up from germline, CDR1 is SQVTM and CDR2 is ANQGSEA. There are 13 residues in the CDR3. V dropped 4 bases and J dropped 7; count of bases not matched to a gene: 2. The CDR3 here is CSVAGQGNSPLHF. CDR3 nucleotide sequence: TGCAGCGTTGCTGGACAGGGGAATTCACCCCTCCACTTT. The whole variable domain, filled in from reference TRBV29-1 and TRBJ1-6, reads SAVISQKPSRDICQRGTSLTIQCQVDSQVTMMFWYRQQPGQSLTLIATANQGSEATYESGFVIDKFPISRPNLTFSTLTVSNMSPEDSSIYLCSVAGQGNSPLHFGNGTRLTVT.

The rearrangement joins TRBV21-1 to TRBJ2-3; whether TRBD1, the table's D call, matches the DNA was not checked. TRBV21-1 is an annotated pseudogene. There are 18 residues in the CDR3. The CDR3 reads CASSKARRQGLRTDTQYF. CDR3 nucleotides: TGTGCCAGCAGCAAAGCAAGGAGACAGGGTCTTCGCACAGATACGCAGTATTTT.

The chain joins TRBV12-3 or TRBV12-4 to TRBJ2-6; D perhaps matches TRBD1 (6 bases). This CDR3 is 14 amino acids long. Deletions cut 5 bases from V and 7 bases from J, with 12 bases between. DNA for the CDR3: TGTGCCAGCAGTCCCTCCGGGACAGCCAACGTCCTGACTTTC. This encodes CASSPSGTANVLTF.

V is TRBV28 and J is TRBJ2-5; D unclear. With 6 bases removed from V and 8 bases from J, the gap between germline ends came to 10 bases. Germline V gives CDR1 MDHEN, CDR2 SYDVKM. This CDR3 has 11 residues. CDR3 coding DNA: TGTGCCAGCAGCCTACCACCTACCCAGTACTTC. It yields the protein CASSLPPTQYF. The full variable domain, rest sourced from reference TRBV28 and TRBJ2-5, is DVKVTQSSRYLVKRTGEKVFLECVQDMDHENMFWYRQDPGLGLRLIYFSYDVKMKEKGDIPEGYSVSREKKERFSLILESASTNQTSMYLCASSLPPTQYFGPGTRLLVL.

This rearrangement joins TRBV20-1 to TRBJ2-7; D is perhaps TRBD1 or TRBD2 (6 bases each). V shed 0 bases and J shed 4 bases, with 16 bases lying between them. CDR1 is DFQATT and CDR2 is SNEGSKA in the germline V gene (reference sequence). The CDR3 loop spans 15 amino acids. CDR3 sequence reads: CSARDPGGGLYEQYF. CDR3 nucleotide sequence: TGCAGTGCTAGAGATCCCGGGGGCGGCCTGTACGAGCAGTACTTC.

This rearrangement joins TRBV3-1 to TRBJ1-6, with 9 bases that match TRBD1. The CDR3 spans 14 residues. V shed 4 bases, J shed 10 bases, and the junction held 5 bases outside the gene matches. CDR1 is LGHDT and CDR2 is YNNKEL in the germline V gene (reference sequence). The CDR3 DNA follows: TGTGCCAGCAGCCCCGGGACAGGGCAATCACCCCTCCACTTT. Residues: CASSPGTGQSPLHF.

The chain joins TRBV29-1 to TRBJ2-3, with 9 bases identical to TRBD1. V shed 5 bases and J 10 bases; nucleotides not matched to a gene: 10. The CDR3 extends over 13 amino acids. Germline-derived CDR1 and CDR2 are SQVTM and ANQGSEA. The CDR3 loop is CSVLPGQGGAQYF. DNA of the CDR3: TGCAGCGTTCTACCGGGACAGGGTGGTGCGCAGTATTTT.

V gene TRBV2 combines with J gene TRBJ2-3; perhaps TRBD1 as D (6 bases). CDR1 and CDR2 (germline): SNHLY, FYNNEI. Trimming took off 5 bases at V and 2 bases at J, with 11 bases between the two ends. This CDR3 region has 14 residues. The CDR3 region is CASSFWGPTDTQYF. For the CDR3, the DNA is TGTGCCAGCAGTTTCTGGGGGCCCACAGATACGCAGTATTTT.

The rearrangement joins TRBV6-6 to TRBJ2-7; 7 bases match TRBD1. J lost 5 bases, V lost 2 bases, and 6 bases had no gene match. CDR1 and CDR2 (germline): MNHNY, SVGAGI (reference sequence). This CDR3 is built from 14 residues. CDR3 protein: CASSYDRAFDEQYF. CDR3 DNA sequence: TGTGCCAGCAGTTACGACAGGGCTTTTGACGAGCAGTACTTC.

This chain connects TRBV5-6 to TRBJ2-1; D not resolved. The V end lost 0 bases, the J end lost 6 bases, and 4 bases lay between the germline ends. This CDR3 has 12 residues. Looked up from germline, CDR1 is SGHDT and CDR2 is YYEEEE. CDR3 DNA: TGTGCCAGCAGCTTGGCTATCAATGAGCAGTTCTTC. Translated: CASSLAINEQFF.

The chain combines TRBV30 with TRBJ2-2; D gene unclear. Germline assignment: CDR1 GTSNPN and CDR2 SVGIG (reference sequence). CDR3 length: 13 amino acids. V was trimmed by 4 bases and J by 6 bases, leaving 12 bases between them. CDR3 residues: CAWTLMLAGELFF. As DNA, the CDR3 is TGTGCCTGGACCCTGATGTTGGCCGGGGAGCTGTTTTTT.

The chain joins TRBV28 to TRBJ2-5, with 9 bases matching TRBD1. J was trimmed by 4 bases and V by 6 bases; bases with no gene match: 6. Per germline, CDR1 MDHEN and CDR2 SYDVKM. The CDR3 covers 14 residues. CDR3 amino acids: CASRPPGQGETQYF. CDR3 in DNA: TGTGCCAGCAGACCCCCGGGACAGGGAGAGACCCAGTACTTC.

The chain combines TRBV5-1 with TRBJ1-6, with TRBD1 matching over 7 bases. Germline lookup yields CDR1 SGHRS and CDR2 YFSETQ. The junction had 9 bases not matched to a gene; V was cut back by 3 bases and J by 6 bases. CDR3 length: 16 amino acids. The CDR3 bases are TGCGCCAGCAGCTCAGAACCAGGGGGTGGTAATTCACCCCTCCACTTT. It encodes CASSSEPGGGNSPLHF.

The CDR3 region is CASSLVSNEKLFF. The CDR3 DNA follows: TGTGCCAGCAGCTTAGTTTCTAATGAAAAACTGTTTTTT. The chain has TRBV11-2 and TRBJ1-4; D not certain. The CDR3 covers 13 residues. CDR1 and CDR2 (germline): SGHAT, FQNNGV. The V and J ends lost 1 base and 3 bases respectively, with 3 bases between them.

The V call is TRBV20-1, the J call TRBJ1-1; D uncertain. V was pared by 6 bases and J by 1 base, with 18 bases between. CDR1 is DFQATT, CDR2 SNEGSKA, per germline (reference sequence). The CDR3 totals 15 residues. The CDR3 region is CSAETATPANTEAFF. In DNA, the CDR3 is TGCAGTGCCGAAACAGCGACCCCTGCGAACACTGAAGCTTTCTTT.

The J gene is TRBJ1-2, the V gene TRBV30, with no clear D. The CDR3 covers 9 residues. Germline CDR1 GTSNPN, CDR2 SVGIG (reference sequence). The V and J ends lost 5 bases and 8 bases respectively, with 6 bases between them. This chain's CDR3 is CAWGTGYTF. The CDR3 DNA sequence: TGTGCCTGGGGCACCGGCTACACCTTC.

A single count supports this clonotype. The rearrangement uses TRBV6-2 or TRBV6-3 and TRBJ2-7; D could derive from TRBD1 or TRBD2 (5 bases each). Trimming shortened V by 2 bases and J by 4 bases, and 12 bases separated the two germline ends. Germline V gene data show CDR1 as MNHEY and CDR2 as SVGEGT. The CDR3 has 14 amino acids. This CDR3 is CASSYPGRDYEQYF. The CDR3 bases are TGTGCCAGCAGTTACCCGGGGCGCGATTACGAGCAGTACTTC.

This clonotype is a singleton in its sample. The chain carries TRBV19 and TRBJ2-6; D might be TRBD1 or TRBD2, each matching 5 bases. Trimming left V 9 bases short and J 0 bases short, with 24 bases between. The CDR3 loop spans 19 amino acids. Germline CDR1 and CDR2: LNHDA and SQIVND (reference sequence). This CDR3 is CASRRDANLGYSGANVLTF. CDR3 DNA sequence: TGTGCCAGCCGAAGGGACGCCAACTTGGGTTACTCTGGGGCCAACGTCCTGACTTTC.

J is TRBJ2-7 and V is TRBV5-4; tentative D call: TRBD1 (5 bases). Germline lookup yields CDR1 SGHNT and CDR2 YYREEE (reference sequence). This CDR3 is built from 12 residues. Trimming stripped 4 bases from V and 6 bases from J, with 11 bases between. In DNA, the CDR3 is TGTGCCAGCAGCAACCAGGGTGGCGAGCAGTACTTC. Translation gives CASSNQGGEQYF.

The CDR3 region is CATSRDWRPVAKNIQYF. CDR3 nucleotides: TGTGCCACCAGCAGAGATTGGAGGCCTGTGGCCAAAAACATTCAGTACTTC. The chain employs TRBV15 and TRBJ2-4, with D maybe TRBD2 (5 bases). Germline V CDR1 and CDR2: LNHNV, YYDKDF (reference sequence). V was pared by 0 bases and J by 1 base, with 13 bases between. The CDR3 sequence is 17 residues long.

The chain recombines TRBV20-1 with TRBJ2-1; TRBD1 aligns across 7 bases. The V and J ends lost 6 bases and 9 bases, in that order; junction bases with no gene match: 17. This CDR3 is 15 amino acids long. The germline V gene has CDR1 DFQATT and CDR2 SNEGSKA (reference sequence). The CDR3 DNA follows: TGCAGTGCCTCTACAGGGGAGAGGGCAACAGGTGAGCAGTTCTTC. Its translation: CSASTGERATGEQFF.

This clonotype showed up just once. The chain employs TRBV28 and TRBJ1-3, with D unclear. V lost 7 bases and J lost 0, with 7 bases in between. Germline CDR1 and CDR2: MDHEN and SYDVKM. This CDR3 contains 13 residues. CDR3 DNA: TGTGCCAGCAAGGAACTCTCTGGAAACACCATATATTTT. Its translation is CASKELSGNTIYF.

V gene TRBV7-9 combines with J gene TRBJ2-3, with TRBD1 matching 9 bases. CDR1 and CDR2 (germline): SEHNR, FQNEAQ (reference sequence). V was pared by 2 bases and J by 6 bases, with 3 bases of the junction left unmatched. This CDR3 has 14 amino acids. CDR3 region: CASSLPGTGDTQYF. CDR3 DNA sequence: TGTGCCAGCAGCTTACCCGGGACAGGGGATACGCAGTATTTT.

The V gene is TRBV5-1, the J gene TRBJ2-3, with 9 bases that match TRBD1. Germline values: CDR1 SGHRS, CDR2 YFSETQ. V shed 4 bases and J 9 bases; nucleotides not matched to a gene: 9. The CDR3 is made up of 14 amino acids. This CDR3 is CASSLAGTGHTQYF. DNA for the CDR3: TGCGCCAGCAGCCTCGCCGGGACAGGGCACACGCAGTATTTT.

The chain has TRBV5-1 and TRBJ2-3; D call uncertain. The CDR3 has 14 residues. CDR1 SGHRS and CDR2 YFSETQ come from the germline V gene. V was shortened by 1 base and J by 6 bases, with 12 bases between the two germline ends. The CDR3, as DNA: TGCGCCAGCAGCTTGAGCACAGACCAGGATACGCAGTATTTT. This gives the protein CASSLSTDQDTQYF. Based on the CDR3 plus reference TRBV5-1 and TRBJ2-3, the full variable domain is KAGVTQTPRYLIKTRGQQVTLSCSPISGHRSVSWYQQTPGQGLQFLFEYFSETQRNKGNFPGRFSGRQFSNSRSEMNVSTLELGDSALYLCASSLSTDQDTQYFGPGTRLTVL.

This chain joins TRBV19 and TRBJ2-1; the match to TRBD2 covers 12 bases. This CDR3 comprises 16 residues. Germline V gives CDR1 LNHDA, CDR2 SQIVND (reference sequence). V shed 3 bases, J shed 9 bases, and the junction held 9 bases outside the gene matches. The CDR3 coding sequence is TGTGCCAGTAGTATCCTACAGACTAGCGGGGGAGGTGAGCAGTTCTTC. It is translated as CASSILQTSGGGEQFF.

This sequence joins TRBV30 and TRBJ2-1; 7 bases are a match to TRBD2. The CDR3 extends over 13 amino acids. Germline V gives CDR1 GTSNPN, CDR2 SVGIG (reference sequence). The V gene end was trimmed by 4 bases and the J gene end by 4 bases; junction bases not matched to a gene: 4. CDR3: CAWNRGGYNEQFF. The CDR3 nucleotides are TGTGCCTGGAACCGCGGGGGATACAATGAGCAGTTCTTC.

The gene calls are TRBV24-1 and TRBJ2-5; perhaps TRBD1 as D (8 bases). CDR1 and CDR2 from the germline V gene are KGHDR and SFDVKD. Trimming pared 1 base from V and 3 bases from J, leaving 20 bases between. The CDR3 loop spans 18 amino acids. CDR3 sequence reads: CATSDLIPTGGDEETQYF. For the CDR3, the DNA is TGTGCCACCAGTGATTTAATTCCTACAGGGGGGGACGAAGAGACCCAGTACTTC.

This clonotype has only one observation. CDR3 coding DNA: TGTGCCAGCAGGGGGCAATCACCCCTCCACTTT. Translating it yields CASRGQSPLHF. V is TRBV27 and J is TRBJ1-6; D perhaps matches TRBD1 (5 bases). This CDR3 has 11 amino acids. Trimming took off 6 bases at V and 10 bases at J, with 7 bases between the two ends. From germline, CDR1 is MNHEY and CDR2 SMNVEV (reference sequence).

V and J are TRBV29-1 and TRBJ2-3; 9 bases line up with TRBD1. V dropped 4 bases and J dropped 4; count of bases not matched to a gene: 3. Looked up from germline, CDR1 is SQVTM and CDR2 is ANQGSEA. CDR3 length: 13 residues. CDR3 amino acids: CSVGTGAPDTQYF. DNA of the CDR3: TGCAGCGTTGGGACAGGGGCCCCAGATACGCAGTATTTT.